Listed below are T cell receptor beta chains from one sample, sequenced in a study of T cell repertoires in cytomegalovirus infection. The antigens for these receptors are not known. TCRdb reprocessed the reads with MiXCR, giving one entry per CDR3 protein. The table includes 700,000 to 850,000 distinct CDR3 sequences, 32% detected once. The sample here was cultured CD8+ T cells from PBMCs, taken from culture after CMV antigen stimulation. The receptors come from a human donor in good health (CMV status not recorded). Some clones in this sample may be carry-over from other donors' samples. Each CDR3 is given with its conserved first and last residue. The D gene is left open where the match is weak. Only part of the rows carry a size: once, few, many, or a class if the clone is expanded.

j_call,cdr3_length,clone_size,v_call,d_call,cdr3_nt,cdr3_aa
TRBJ1-1,11,-,TRBV29-1,TRBD1,TGCAGCGCCGGGACAGGGGGAGAAGCTTTCTTT,CSAGTGGEAFF
TRBJ2-1,15,-,TRBV7-4,-,TGTGCCAGCGGCTTAATTAGCGGCTCCTACAATGAGCAGTTCTTC,CASGLISGSYNEQFF
TRBJ1-1,13,many,TRBV12-5,-,TGTGCTAGTGGTTTAACCTTTAACACTGAAGCTTTCTTT,CASGLTFNTEAFF
TRBJ2-3,18,-,TRBV12-3/TRBV12-4,TRBD2,TGTGCCAGCATCCAAGGACTAGCAGGAGATGTTAGCACAGATACGCAGTATTTT,CASIQGLAGDVSTDTQYF
TRBJ2-3,14,-,TRBV7-6,-,TGTGCCAACAGCTTAACCGGCCCAGCAGATACGCAGTATTTT,CANSLTGPADTQYF
TRBJ2-7,14,-,TRBV6-1,TRBD1,TGTGCCAGCAGACCCGGGACAGGGAGGGACGGGCAGTACTTC,CASRPGTGRDGQYF
TRBJ2-5,16,few,TRBV7-9,TRBD1,TGTGCCAGCAGCACCCCGGGACAGGGGGAATCGAAGACCCAGTACTTC,CASSTPGQGESKTQYF
TRBJ1-1,15,few,TRBV7-9,TRBD1,TGTGCCAGCAGCTTCCCGACAGGGTTTTACACTGAAGCTTTCTTT,CASSFPTGFYTEAFF
TRBJ2-3,16,many,TRBV7-6,TRBD1,TGTGCCAGCAGCACCCGGGGACAGGGGCAAGCAGATACGCAGTATTTT,CASSTRGQGQADTQYF
TRBJ2-1,16,few,TRBV6-5,TRBD2,TGTGCCAGCAGTTACTCGAAGCGGGGTGCCTACAATGAGCAGTTCTTC,CASSYSKRGAYNEQFF
TRBJ2-3,14,many,TRBV28,TRBD1,TGTGCCACCAATGGACAGGGCCGGGGAGATACGCAGTATTTT,CATNGQGRGDTQYF
TRBJ2-3,17,-,TRBV5-4,TRBD2,TGTGCCAGCAGCTTAAGGGGCGGGGGGCTCATCACAGATACGCAGTATTTT,CASSLRGGGLITDTQYF
TRBJ1-6,15,many,TRBV11-1,-,TGTGCCAGCAGCTTATGGGCCACGAGTGGATCACCCCTCCACTTT,CASSLWATSGSPLHF
TRBJ2-3,13,-,TRBV10-3,-,TGTGCCATCAGTGACCCACGCACAGATACGCAGTATTTT,CAISDPRTDTQYF
TRBJ2-5,13,-,TRBV7-2,TRBD2,TGTGCCAGCAGCTTAGCGGGAGGGGAGTCCCAGTACTTC,CASSLAGGESQYF
TRBJ1-4,14,-,TRBV6-5,-,TGTGCCAGCAGTTTCATATCGTCTCGGGAAAAACTGTTTTTT,CASSFISSREKLFF
TRBJ2-5,13,few,TRBV27,-,TGTGCCAGCAGTCCCGGACTCGGGGAGACCCAGTACTTC,CASSPGLGETQYF
TRBJ1-2,16,once,TRBV6-5,TRBD1,TGTGCCAGCAGAACCTGGGCAGGGGGACGCTCGGACGGCTACACCTTC,CASRTWAGGRSDGYTF
TRBJ1-2,15,-,TRBV28,TRBD1,TGTGCCAGCAGTTTAATGAGGGGGCCCGACTATGGCTACACCTTC,CASSLMRGPDYGYTF
TRBJ1-2,12,-,TRBV19,TRBD1,TGTGCCAGCAATCAGGGGGCCCGTGGCTACACCTTC,CASNQGARGYTF
TRBJ2-5,16,-,TRBV20-1,-,TGCAGTGCTATAGGACTGAGCGACAGATACCAAGAGACCCAGTACTTC,CSAIGLSDRYQETQYF
TRBJ1-5,14,many,TRBV7-9,-,TGTGCCACCGCGGGGTCGGGCAGCAATCAGCCCCAGCATTTT,CATAGSGSNQPQHF
TRBJ1-1,16,-,TRBV6-5,-,TGTGCCAGCAGTTACCGGGTACAGGTATTGGTCGCTGAAGCTTTCTTT,CASSYRVQVLVAEAFF
TRBJ2-5,19,many,TRBV7-8,TRBD2,TGTGCCAGCAGCCGAGGACTAGCGGGTGACCTCCCTCAAAAAGAGACCCAGTACTTC,CASSRGLAGDLPQKETQYF
TRBJ1-1,13,-,TRBV4-1,-,TGCGCCAGCAGCCAGGGGGGTCGGGCTGAAGCTTTCTTT,CASSQGGRAEAFF
TRBJ1-2,18,-,TRBV6-6,-,TGTGCCAGCAGCCCCTTCGGGACGGAAAACCTAGCTAACTATGGCTACACCTTC,CASSPFGTENLANYGYTF
TRBJ2-7,16,-,TRBV5-6,-,TGTGCCAGCAGCCGCACGGACATCTTCCTATCCTACGAGCAGTACTTC,CASSRTDIFLSYEQYF
TRBJ2-1,15,once,TRBV19,TRBD2,TGTGCCAGTGCCTCGGGAGGGGGATCTTTAATTGAGCAGTTCTTC,CASASGGGSLIEQFF
TRBJ1-5,15,-,TRBV10-3,-,TGTGCCATCAGTGAGTTTCGACAAAACAATCAGCCCCAGCATTTT,CAISEFRQNNQPQHF
TRBJ2-2,12,-,TRBV5-6,-,TGTGCCAGCAGAGGGACACTCGGGGAGCTGTTTTTT,CASRGTLGELFF
TRBJ2-5,18,-,TRBV4-1,TRBD2,TGCGCCAGCAGCCCGGGGACTAGCGGGGATTCGTACCAAGAGACCCAGTACTTC,CASSPGTSGDSYQETQYF
TRBJ1-3,14,-,TRBV12-3/TRBV12-4,-,TGTGCCAGCAGTTTTAACAGCCCCGGAAACACCATATATTTT,CASSFNSPGNTIYF
TRBJ2-7,16,-,TRBV6-2/TRBV6-3,-,TGTGCCAGCAGTTCGAGACTAGTGGGCCTCACCGACGAGCAGTACTTC,CASSSRLVGLTDEQYF